This T cell receptor beta chain was captured by sequencing in a study of T cells in localized non-small cell lung cancer. The J segment lost 7 bases and the V segment lost 2 bases, leaving 4 bases of the junction unmatched. Germline V lookup: CDR1 SGHNT, CDR2 YENEEA. CDR3 length: 14 residues. Profiled with immunoSEQ multiplex PCR; TCRdb holds only in-frame clones, not every one. Altogether several thousand clones are present, around a quarter being singletons, with the ten largest covering 11% to 15%. Sequenced material: lung tumor tissue, taken before any cancer treatment. V gene TRBV11-3 combines with J gene TRBJ1-4; 7 bases line up with TRBD1. The TCR was taken from a male donor at least 60 years old with stage I lung adenocarcinoma. The CDR3 region has the DNA TGTGCCAGCAGCTTAAACAGGGGTTTTGAAAAACTGTTTTTT. Translating gives CASSLNRGFEKLFF.